The T cell receptor beta chain under discussion was sequenced for a study of PD-L1 blockade in urothelial cancer. The overall study: After treatment start, blood was analyzed at 3 weeks (second dose) and at 6 weeks.

The germline V gene has CDR1 SEHNR and CDR2 FQNEAQ (reference sequence). This CDR3 spans 15 amino acids. Trimming shortened V by 8 bases and J by 2 bases, and 15 bases separated the two germline ends. Study-level points and caveats: Clonality of blood TCR below the median before treatment predicted better survival.

Time point reported: pretreatment peripheral blood. Concerning this clone: Antigen unknown.

Each PCR had synthetic TCR analog templates added to it as a spike-in. Clones were sequenced by immunoSEQ multiplex PCR, and TCRdb holds only the in-frame ones, with some missing. The data hold 70,000 to 95,000 clones, with more than 70% observed a single time. V gene TRBV7-9 combines with J gene TRBJ2-2; TRBD1 might be the D (5 bases). This sequence originates from a woman of 80 years or more with urothelial cancer. Sequenced material: PBMCs, taken around atezolizumab (anti-PD-L1) treatment. CDR3 DNA: TGTGCCAGCTCCCCCGGGCAGGGCAACACCGGGGAGCTGTTTTTT. This gives the protein CASSPGQGNTGELFF. Full variable domain (remainder filled in from reference TRBV7-9 and TRBJ2-2): DTGVSQNPRHKITKRGQNVTFRCDPISEHNRLYWYRQTLGQGPEFLTYFQNEAQLEKSRLLSDRFSAERPKGSFSTLEIQRTEQGDSAMYLCASSPGQGNTGELFFGEGSRLTVL.